This T cell receptor beta chain was found in a study of blood T cells in healthy people across ages. Study-level findings and limits: Significant beta diversity loss was already apparent by age roughly 44, declining roughly linearly. What prevented conclusive comparison of naive and antigen-experienced cells was that PBMCs were unsorted.

Sample-barcoded 5' priming and a J-beta primer mix drove a second PCR of roughly 7 to 11 cycles. A tag from a template-switch adaptor with 12 random nucleotides marked each cDNA molecule. TCRdb re-called the 5' RACE reads with MiXCR, one entry per CDR3 protein. The repertoire holds hundreds of thousands of distinct CDR3 sequences, with 45% to 60% as singletons. V was trimmed by 5 bases and J by 5 bases, leaving 12 bases between them. Germline V lookup: CDR1 LGHNT, CDR2 FRNRAP. The CDR3 loop spans 13 amino acids. Isolated PBMCs totaled at least 7 million in each sample. Worth noting for this clonotype: Its target is unknown.

The material sequenced was blood. The clonotype comes from a man in his sixties in good health. The chain employs TRBV12-5 and TRBJ2-5; D is ambiguous. CDR3 coding DNA: TGTGCTAGTGGTAGCGAGATCCCGGAGACCCAGTACTTC. It translates to CASGSEIPETQYF. Looking up the rest from reference TRBV12-5 and TRBJ2-5 gives the full variable domain: DARVTQTPRHKVTEMGQEVTMRCQPILGHNTVFWYRQTMMQGLELLAYFRNRAPLDDSGMPKDRFSAEMPDATLATLKIQPSEPRDSAVYFCASGSEIPETQYFGPGTRLLVL.